Following are 11 T cell receptor beta chains from one sample sequenced in a study of blood T cell repertoires in COVID-19. Some clones are missing from TCRdb's copy, which holds only in-frame ones; the method was immunoSEQ multiplex PCR. This sample yields around 220,000 clones, of which around 80% are seen a single time; around 4.7% belongs to the top ten. Sequencing used peripheral blood. These receptors came from a human donor in a cohort sampled during active COVID-19.

The V gene is TRBV7-2, the J gene TRBJ1-5; 11 bases are a match to TRBD1. This CDR3 is built from 18 residues. The trim removed 5 bases at V and 1 base at J, leaving 10 bases unmatched. Germline V lookup: CDR1 SGHTA, CDR2 FQGNSA. In DNA, the CDR3 is TGTGCCAGCAGCCTTTGGGACAGGGGGTCTATCAGCAATCAGCCCCAGCATTTT. This sequence encodes CASSLWDRGSISNQPQHF.

The chain uses TRBV5-8 and TRBJ2-1, with 10 positions matching TRBD2. The length of the CDR3 is 15 residues. The V gene end was trimmed by 3 bases and the J gene end by 8 bases; junction bases not matched to a gene: 8. The germline gives CDR1 SGHTS, CDR2 YDEGEE. CDR3 DNA: TGTGCCAGCAGCTCGGGACTAGCGCAAGTCCATGAGCAGTTCTTC. The encoded protein is CASSSGLAQVHEQFF.

V and J are TRBV19 and TRBJ2-7; a weak D match, TRBD1 (6 bases). V was clipped by 6 bases and J by 4 bases, with 16 bases between them. The CDR3 has 14 residues. Germline loops: CDR1 LNHDA, CDR2 SQIVND (reference sequence). In nucleotides, the CDR3 is TGTGCCAGTAGCAGGGGTGGTGATAGGTACGAGCAGTACTTC. It is translated as CASSRGGDRYEQYF.

J is TRBJ2-2 and V is TRBV11-2; perhaps TRBD1 as D (6 bases). Germline CDR1 SGHAT, CDR2 FQNNGV. The CDR3 spans 14 residues. V was cut by 2 bases and J by 7 bases, with 11 bases left in between. The CDR3 loop is CASSLWQGIGELFF. CDR3 sequence (DNA): TGTGCCAGCAGCTTATGGCAGGGGATCGGGGAGCTGTTTTTT.

This clone is a singleton in its sample. The chain couples TRBV6-6 to TRBJ2-1; D might be TRBD2 (5 bases). The CDR3 length is 16 residues. Trimming took 0 bases from V and 3 from J, leaving 12 bases between them. Germline values: CDR1 MNHNY, CDR2 SVGAGI (reference sequence). For the CDR3, the DNA is TGTGCCAGCAGTTACTCGAGGGCTAGCAGCTACAATGAGCAGTTCTTC. Its translation: CASSYSRASSYNEQFF.

The chain combines TRBV9 with TRBJ2-1; the D gene is possibly TRBD1 (5 bases). Deletions cut 3 bases from V and 4 bases from J, with 14 bases between. The CDR3 length is 15 residues. Germline CDR1 SGDLS, CDR2 YYNGEE. In nucleotides, the CDR3 is TGTGCCAGCAGCGCCAAGCTACAGGAATACAATGAGCAGTTCTTC. Its protein is CASSAKLQEYNEQFF.

J is TRBJ2-5 and V is TRBV11-2, with TRBD2 as a possible D gene (5 bases). V shed 5 bases and J shed 5 bases, with 12 bases lying between them. The CDR3 length is 13 residues. Germline lookup yields CDR1 SGHAT and CDR2 FQNNGV. Here the CDR3 DNA reads TGTGCCAGCAGCCCTAGGGAGTGGGAGACCCAGTACTTC. Translating it yields CASSPREWETQYF.

This rearrangement joins TRBV28 to TRBJ2-7; perhaps TRBD2 as D (5 bases). V was shortened by 2 bases and J by 4 bases, with 6 bases between the two germline ends. Germline values: CDR1 MDHEN, CDR2 SYDVKM. The CDR3 sequence is 12 residues long. CDR3 in DNA: TGTGCCAGCAGTTTAGCGGGTTACGAGCAGTACTTC. Translating gives CASSLAGYEQYF.

This clone was found a few times. This chain joins TRBV27 and TRBJ1-2; 10 nucleotides line up with TRBD1. Per the germline V gene, CDR1 is MNHEY and CDR2 is SMNVEV (reference sequence). CDR3 length: 16 amino acids. With V trimmed by 3 bases and J by 8 bases, 12 bases remained unmatched. CDR3 DNA sequence: TGTGCCAGCAGTTTCATCGGGACAGGGGACAAAAGCGGCTACACCTTC. Translating it yields CASSFIGTGDKSGYTF.

A single count supports this clone. The chain combines TRBV5-8 with TRBJ1-1; D uncertain. CDR1 and CDR2 from the germline V gene are SGHTS and YDEGEE. Trimming removed 4 bases from V and 6 bases from J, with 16 bases in between. This CDR3 spans 14 amino acids. In DNA form, the CDR3 reads TGTGCCAGCAGCCCAGGAGGAAGTCTGGCTGAAGCTTTCTTT. It translates to CASSPGGSLAEAFF.

The CDR3 region is CASSLGGQRPLGEQYF. DNA of the CDR3: TGCGCCAGCAGCTTGGGAGGGCAGAGGCCTCTGGGGGAGCAGTACTTC. The rearrangement uses TRBV5-1 and TRBJ2-7, with TRBD2 as a possible D gene (5 bases). V lost 0 bases, J lost 7 bases, and 20 bases lay in between. The CDR3 totals 16 residues. CDR1 is SGHRS, CDR2 YFSETQ, per germline.